Presented here are 24 T cell receptor beta chains from one specimen sequenced in a study of blood T cells in healthy people across ages. PCR was performed a second time for roughly 7 to 11 cycles using a sample-barcoded 5' primer and a J-beta primer mix. TCRdb processed the 5' RACE reads anew with MiXCR; each CDR3 protein has one entry. The table lists 1.4 million or so distinct CDR3 sequences, around 40% of them singletons. The sequenced sample consisted of blood. The receptors were sampled from a woman between 18 and 29 years old in good health.

The rearrangement uses TRBV6-5 and TRBJ2-7; 9 positions match TRBD2. The germline V gene has CDR1 MNHEY and CDR2 SVGAGI. The trim removed 6 bases at V and 5 bases at J, leaving 11 bases unmatched. The CDR3 runs to 15 residues. In DNA, the CDR3 is TGTGCCAGCAGCAGAGATCCTAGCGGGGTCGACGAGCAGTACTTC. This codes for CASSRDPSGVDEQYF.

This clonotype has at least ten counts. This chain connects TRBV18 to TRBJ2-1, with 7 positions matching TRBD2. The germline V gene has CDR1 KGHSH and CDR2 LQKENI. This CDR3 is 12 amino acids long. V shed 4 bases, J shed 8 bases, and the junction held 2 bases outside the gene matches. DNA for the CDR3: TGTGCCAGCTCACAGGGGAGGGATGAGCAGTTCTTC. Protein product: CASSQGRDEQFF.

The chain combines TRBV20-1 with TRBJ1-4; maybe TRBD1 (6 bases). Trimming cost V 5 bases and J 1 base, with 14 bases left between them. Germline values: CDR1 DFQATT, CDR2 SNEGSKA (reference sequence). CDR3 length: 15 residues. CDR3 in DNA: TGCAGTGCTCGGACCCCAGGGGTAACTAATGAAAAACTGTTTTTT. It encodes CSARTPGVTNEKLFF.

This chain joins TRBV4-3 and TRBJ2-7, with D hard to call. Germline lookup yields CDR1 LGHNA and CDR2 YSLEER. V lost 0 bases, J lost 12 bases, and 15 bases lay in between. The CDR3 length is 13 residues. CDR3 protein: CASSQDLYGMGYF. In nucleotides, the CDR3 is TGCGCCAGCAGCCAAGATCTTTACGGAATGGGGTACTTC.

The J gene is TRBJ2-3, the V gene TRBV20-1, with D tentatively TRBD2 (6 bases). This CDR3 has 17 amino acids. Germline lookup yields CDR1 DFQATT and CDR2 SNEGSKA (reference sequence). V shed 5 bases and J shed 2 bases, with 23 bases lying between them. CDR3 loop: CSAALTPQRALTDTQYF. CDR3 DNA: TGCAGTGCTGCACTCACTCCCCAGCGGGCCCTCACAGATACGCAGTATTTT.

This clonotype was recorded a few times. This chain joins TRBV5-8 and TRBJ2-7; D is uncertain. Germline V gene sequence: CDR1 SGHTS, CDR2 YDEGEE. Trimming took 2 bases from V and 5 from J, leaving 14 bases between them. This CDR3 has 14 residues. The CDR3 loop is CASSLGLGEHEQYF. Written as DNA, the CDR3 is TGTGCCAGCAGCTTAGGCTTGGGCGAACACGAGCAGTACTTC.

A note on this clonotype: Sequence at one end of the junction differs from germline and may be a read error. The J gene is TRBJ2-1, the V gene TRBV7-2; D call uncertain. This CDR3 comprises 12 residues. Germline V gene sequence: CDR1 SGHTA, CDR2 FQGNSA. CDR3 in DNA: TGTGCCAGCAGCTTCCGGCGAGGTGAGCAGCTCTTC. Translated, it gives CASSFRRGEQLF.

In this sample, this clonotype turned up many times. The V and J genes are TRBV12-3 or TRBV12-4 and TRBJ2-7; possibly TRBD2 for D (6 bases). Trimming left V 6 bases short and J 1 base short, with 16 bases between. This CDR3 spans 15 amino acids. This chain's CDR3 is CASSSLRERSYEQYF. DNA for the CDR3: TGTGCCAGCAGCTCTTTGCGGGAAAGATCCTACGAGCAGTACTTC.

This clonotype was detected a few times. This chain links TRBV27 with TRBJ2-7; D could derive from TRBD1 or TRBD2 (5 bases each). V was pared by 7 bases and J by 2 bases, with 15 bases between. This CDR3 has 14 residues. CDR1 is MNHEY and CDR2 is SMNVEV in the germline V gene (reference sequence). CDR3 loop: CASKIPGRPYEQYF. CDR3 DNA: TGTGCCAGCAAGATTCCGGGACGACCCTACGAGCAGTACTTC.

The chain links TRBV28 to TRBJ2-3; no firm D call. Trimming left V 4 bases short and J 8 bases short, with 10 bases between. The CDR3 runs 12 residues. Germline loops: CDR1 MDHEN, CDR2 SYDVKM. CDR3 bases: TGTGCCAGCAGTTATAACGGCGGTACGCAGTATTTT. Amino acids: CASSYNGGTQYF.

The J gene is TRBJ1-2, the V gene TRBV20-1; 8 positions match TRBD1. Germline trimming cut 3 bases from V and 8 bases from J; bases unmatched to any gene: 11. Germline loops: CDR1 DFQATT, CDR2 SNEGSKA (reference sequence). The CDR3 consists of 14 residues. The CDR3: CSASSGQVNLGYTF. The DNA of the CDR3 is TGCAGTGCTAGTTCGGGACAGGTCAATCTGGGCTACACCTTC.

The gene calls are TRBV7-9 and TRBJ2-1; TRBD2 matches at 9 bases. Per the germline V gene, CDR1 is SEHNR and CDR2 is FQNEAQ (reference sequence). The V gene end was trimmed by 7 bases and the J gene end by 7 bases; junction bases not matched to a gene: 11. The CDR3 spans 15 residues. CDR3 nucleotide sequence: TGTGCCAGCACTTTGTGGGCTAGCGGGACAAATGAGCAGTTCTTC. As protein: CASTLWASGTNEQFF.

This clonotype was seen ten or more times. V is TRBV12-3 or TRBV12-4 and J is TRBJ2-7; D is possibly TRBD2 (6 bases). This CDR3 has 19 amino acids. Trimming took 7 bases from V and 5 from J, leaving 33 bases between them. CDR3: CASIPTMGSGSIRVNEQYF. The CDR3 DNA follows: TGTGCCAGCATCCCCACCATGGGTAGCGGTTCGATACGGGTAAACGAGCAGTACTTC.

This chain links TRBV12-3 or TRBV12-4 with TRBJ1-1; TRBD1 matches at 7 bases. The V segment lost 3 bases and the J segment 0 bases; nucleotides outside the gene matches: 4. The CDR3 extends over 15 amino acids. The CDR3 coding sequence is TGTGCCAGCAGTTTTTCGGGACAGATGAACACTGAAGCTTTCTTT. Protein product: CASSFSGQMNTEAFF.

The rearrangement joins TRBV7-9 to TRBJ2-5; D perhaps matches TRBD2 (7 bases). Germline V gene sequence: CDR1 SEHNR, CDR2 FQNEAQ (reference sequence). V gave up 3 bases and J gave up 4 bases, with 12 bases separating them. The CDR3 sequence is 14 residues long. The CDR3: CASSFGGLRETQYF. The CDR3 DNA sequence: TGTGCCAGCAGCTTCGGGGGGCTTCGAGAGACCCAGTACTTC. The whole variable domain, remainder taken from reference TRBV7-9 and TRBJ2-5, is DTGVSQNPRHKITKRGQNVTFRCDPISEHNRLYWYRQTLGQGPEFLTYFQNEAQLEKSRLLSDRFSAERPKGSFSTLEIQRTEQGDSAMYLCASSFGGLRETQYFGPGTRLLVL.

This clonotype was detected only a few times. The chain is built from TRBV9 and TRBJ2-7; 7 bases map to TRBD1. Germline V gene lookup returns CDR1 SGDLS and CDR2 YYNGEE. The CDR3 loop spans 15 amino acids. Unmatched junction bases numbered 6, after V lost 0 bases and J lost 3 bases. CDR3 protein: CASSVEGAGFYEQYF. The CDR3 DNA follows: TGTGCCAGCAGCGTAGAGGGGGCCGGTTTCTACGAGCAGTACTTC.

This clonotype was counted a few times. The genes are TRBV4-3 and TRBJ2-1; TRBD2 agrees at 13 bases. The CDR3 consists of 17 residues. Germline CDR1 and CDR2: LGHNA and YSLEER. V was pared by 4 bases and J by 10 bases, with 13 bases of the junction left unmatched. The CDR3 DNA is TGCGCCAGCAGCCCGAGGACTAGCGGGAGAGGGGGAAAAGAGCAGTTCTTC. Translation: CASSPRTSGRGGKEQFF.

This clonotype was detected many times. This sequence joins TRBV20-1 and TRBJ1-2, with 9 bases identical to TRBD1. V was pared by 0 bases and J by 6 bases, with 8 bases of the junction left unmatched. Germline CDR1 DFQATT, CDR2 SNEGSKA (reference sequence). The CDR3 extends over 15 amino acids. The CDR3 sequence: CSAREPRDRDDGYTF. CDR3 nucleotides: TGCAGTGCTAGAGAGCCCCGGGACAGGGATGATGGCTACACCTTC.

This clonotype has only one observation. The CDR3 reads CASSPPGGGGSEAFF. DNA for the CDR3: TGTGCCAGCAGCCCCCCAGGGGGCGGTGGGTCTGAAGCTTTCTTT. The chain is built from TRBV7-9 and TRBJ1-1, with 8 nucleotides matching TRBD1. CDR1 is SEHNR and CDR2 is FQNEAQ in the germline V gene (reference sequence). The CDR3 extends over 15 amino acids. The J segment lost 6 bases and the V segment lost 5 bases, leaving 11 bases of the junction unmatched.

V is TRBV30 and J is TRBJ2-7, with D uncertain. The V end lost 0 bases, the J end lost 5 bases, and 5 bases lay between the germline ends. Germline CDR1 and CDR2: GTSNPN and SVGIG (reference sequence). The CDR3 covers 11 residues. The CDR3 reads CAWSVKNEQYF. CDR3 bases: TGTGCCTGGAGTGTAAAAAACGAGCAGTACTTC.

V gene TRBV6-5 combines with J gene TRBJ2-1; perhaps D is TRBD1 or TRBD2 (6 bases each). The CDR3 loop spans 14 amino acids. V lost 6 bases to trimming and J lost 6 bases, with 15 bases between them. CDR1 is MNHEY, CDR2 SVGAGI, per germline. For the CDR3, the DNA is TGTGCCAGCAGCCCCGTGAGGGGGGCCAATGAGCAGTTCTTC. Translation gives CASSPVRGANEQFF.

V is TRBV7-9 and J is TRBJ2-7; TRBD1 matches at 9 bases. The length of the CDR3 is 15 residues. Looked up from germline, CDR1 is SEHNR and CDR2 is FQNEAQ (reference sequence). Unmatched junction bases numbered 4, after V lost 1 base and J lost 3 bases. CDR3 DNA: TGTGCCAGCAGCTTAGAAGGGGACAGGGACTACGAGCAGTACTTC. It translates to CASSLEGDRDYEQYF.

This clonotype was seen only a few times. J is TRBJ1-2 and V is TRBV5-1; the D gene is possibly TRBD1 (6 bases). The V end lost 9 bases, the J end lost 0 bases, and 21 bases lay between the germline ends. In germline, CDR1 is SGHRS, CDR2 YFSETQ. The CDR3 sequence is 16 residues long. The CDR3 region has the DNA TGCGCCACGAGTCCCCGGGACAAAATTGCTAACTATGGCTACACCTTC. Translation gives CATSPRDKIANYGYTF. The full variable domain, in which reference TRBV5-1 and TRBJ1-2 provide the parts outside the CDR3, is KAGVTQTPRYLIKTRGQQVTLSCSPISGHRSVSWYQQTPGQGLQFLFEYFSETQRNKGNFPGRFSGRQFSNSRSEMNVSTLELGDSALYLCATSPRDKIANYGYTFGSGTRLTVV.

V gene TRBV12-3 or TRBV12-4 combines with J gene TRBJ2-1; D possibly corresponds to TRBD2 (7 bases). V lost 4 bases to trimming and J lost 4 bases, with 17 bases between them. This CDR3 is built from 16 residues. CDR3: CASSWEGGRLYNEQFF. The CDR3 coding sequence is TGTGCCAGCAGTTGGGAGGGGGGGCGATTGTACAATGAGCAGTTCTTC.